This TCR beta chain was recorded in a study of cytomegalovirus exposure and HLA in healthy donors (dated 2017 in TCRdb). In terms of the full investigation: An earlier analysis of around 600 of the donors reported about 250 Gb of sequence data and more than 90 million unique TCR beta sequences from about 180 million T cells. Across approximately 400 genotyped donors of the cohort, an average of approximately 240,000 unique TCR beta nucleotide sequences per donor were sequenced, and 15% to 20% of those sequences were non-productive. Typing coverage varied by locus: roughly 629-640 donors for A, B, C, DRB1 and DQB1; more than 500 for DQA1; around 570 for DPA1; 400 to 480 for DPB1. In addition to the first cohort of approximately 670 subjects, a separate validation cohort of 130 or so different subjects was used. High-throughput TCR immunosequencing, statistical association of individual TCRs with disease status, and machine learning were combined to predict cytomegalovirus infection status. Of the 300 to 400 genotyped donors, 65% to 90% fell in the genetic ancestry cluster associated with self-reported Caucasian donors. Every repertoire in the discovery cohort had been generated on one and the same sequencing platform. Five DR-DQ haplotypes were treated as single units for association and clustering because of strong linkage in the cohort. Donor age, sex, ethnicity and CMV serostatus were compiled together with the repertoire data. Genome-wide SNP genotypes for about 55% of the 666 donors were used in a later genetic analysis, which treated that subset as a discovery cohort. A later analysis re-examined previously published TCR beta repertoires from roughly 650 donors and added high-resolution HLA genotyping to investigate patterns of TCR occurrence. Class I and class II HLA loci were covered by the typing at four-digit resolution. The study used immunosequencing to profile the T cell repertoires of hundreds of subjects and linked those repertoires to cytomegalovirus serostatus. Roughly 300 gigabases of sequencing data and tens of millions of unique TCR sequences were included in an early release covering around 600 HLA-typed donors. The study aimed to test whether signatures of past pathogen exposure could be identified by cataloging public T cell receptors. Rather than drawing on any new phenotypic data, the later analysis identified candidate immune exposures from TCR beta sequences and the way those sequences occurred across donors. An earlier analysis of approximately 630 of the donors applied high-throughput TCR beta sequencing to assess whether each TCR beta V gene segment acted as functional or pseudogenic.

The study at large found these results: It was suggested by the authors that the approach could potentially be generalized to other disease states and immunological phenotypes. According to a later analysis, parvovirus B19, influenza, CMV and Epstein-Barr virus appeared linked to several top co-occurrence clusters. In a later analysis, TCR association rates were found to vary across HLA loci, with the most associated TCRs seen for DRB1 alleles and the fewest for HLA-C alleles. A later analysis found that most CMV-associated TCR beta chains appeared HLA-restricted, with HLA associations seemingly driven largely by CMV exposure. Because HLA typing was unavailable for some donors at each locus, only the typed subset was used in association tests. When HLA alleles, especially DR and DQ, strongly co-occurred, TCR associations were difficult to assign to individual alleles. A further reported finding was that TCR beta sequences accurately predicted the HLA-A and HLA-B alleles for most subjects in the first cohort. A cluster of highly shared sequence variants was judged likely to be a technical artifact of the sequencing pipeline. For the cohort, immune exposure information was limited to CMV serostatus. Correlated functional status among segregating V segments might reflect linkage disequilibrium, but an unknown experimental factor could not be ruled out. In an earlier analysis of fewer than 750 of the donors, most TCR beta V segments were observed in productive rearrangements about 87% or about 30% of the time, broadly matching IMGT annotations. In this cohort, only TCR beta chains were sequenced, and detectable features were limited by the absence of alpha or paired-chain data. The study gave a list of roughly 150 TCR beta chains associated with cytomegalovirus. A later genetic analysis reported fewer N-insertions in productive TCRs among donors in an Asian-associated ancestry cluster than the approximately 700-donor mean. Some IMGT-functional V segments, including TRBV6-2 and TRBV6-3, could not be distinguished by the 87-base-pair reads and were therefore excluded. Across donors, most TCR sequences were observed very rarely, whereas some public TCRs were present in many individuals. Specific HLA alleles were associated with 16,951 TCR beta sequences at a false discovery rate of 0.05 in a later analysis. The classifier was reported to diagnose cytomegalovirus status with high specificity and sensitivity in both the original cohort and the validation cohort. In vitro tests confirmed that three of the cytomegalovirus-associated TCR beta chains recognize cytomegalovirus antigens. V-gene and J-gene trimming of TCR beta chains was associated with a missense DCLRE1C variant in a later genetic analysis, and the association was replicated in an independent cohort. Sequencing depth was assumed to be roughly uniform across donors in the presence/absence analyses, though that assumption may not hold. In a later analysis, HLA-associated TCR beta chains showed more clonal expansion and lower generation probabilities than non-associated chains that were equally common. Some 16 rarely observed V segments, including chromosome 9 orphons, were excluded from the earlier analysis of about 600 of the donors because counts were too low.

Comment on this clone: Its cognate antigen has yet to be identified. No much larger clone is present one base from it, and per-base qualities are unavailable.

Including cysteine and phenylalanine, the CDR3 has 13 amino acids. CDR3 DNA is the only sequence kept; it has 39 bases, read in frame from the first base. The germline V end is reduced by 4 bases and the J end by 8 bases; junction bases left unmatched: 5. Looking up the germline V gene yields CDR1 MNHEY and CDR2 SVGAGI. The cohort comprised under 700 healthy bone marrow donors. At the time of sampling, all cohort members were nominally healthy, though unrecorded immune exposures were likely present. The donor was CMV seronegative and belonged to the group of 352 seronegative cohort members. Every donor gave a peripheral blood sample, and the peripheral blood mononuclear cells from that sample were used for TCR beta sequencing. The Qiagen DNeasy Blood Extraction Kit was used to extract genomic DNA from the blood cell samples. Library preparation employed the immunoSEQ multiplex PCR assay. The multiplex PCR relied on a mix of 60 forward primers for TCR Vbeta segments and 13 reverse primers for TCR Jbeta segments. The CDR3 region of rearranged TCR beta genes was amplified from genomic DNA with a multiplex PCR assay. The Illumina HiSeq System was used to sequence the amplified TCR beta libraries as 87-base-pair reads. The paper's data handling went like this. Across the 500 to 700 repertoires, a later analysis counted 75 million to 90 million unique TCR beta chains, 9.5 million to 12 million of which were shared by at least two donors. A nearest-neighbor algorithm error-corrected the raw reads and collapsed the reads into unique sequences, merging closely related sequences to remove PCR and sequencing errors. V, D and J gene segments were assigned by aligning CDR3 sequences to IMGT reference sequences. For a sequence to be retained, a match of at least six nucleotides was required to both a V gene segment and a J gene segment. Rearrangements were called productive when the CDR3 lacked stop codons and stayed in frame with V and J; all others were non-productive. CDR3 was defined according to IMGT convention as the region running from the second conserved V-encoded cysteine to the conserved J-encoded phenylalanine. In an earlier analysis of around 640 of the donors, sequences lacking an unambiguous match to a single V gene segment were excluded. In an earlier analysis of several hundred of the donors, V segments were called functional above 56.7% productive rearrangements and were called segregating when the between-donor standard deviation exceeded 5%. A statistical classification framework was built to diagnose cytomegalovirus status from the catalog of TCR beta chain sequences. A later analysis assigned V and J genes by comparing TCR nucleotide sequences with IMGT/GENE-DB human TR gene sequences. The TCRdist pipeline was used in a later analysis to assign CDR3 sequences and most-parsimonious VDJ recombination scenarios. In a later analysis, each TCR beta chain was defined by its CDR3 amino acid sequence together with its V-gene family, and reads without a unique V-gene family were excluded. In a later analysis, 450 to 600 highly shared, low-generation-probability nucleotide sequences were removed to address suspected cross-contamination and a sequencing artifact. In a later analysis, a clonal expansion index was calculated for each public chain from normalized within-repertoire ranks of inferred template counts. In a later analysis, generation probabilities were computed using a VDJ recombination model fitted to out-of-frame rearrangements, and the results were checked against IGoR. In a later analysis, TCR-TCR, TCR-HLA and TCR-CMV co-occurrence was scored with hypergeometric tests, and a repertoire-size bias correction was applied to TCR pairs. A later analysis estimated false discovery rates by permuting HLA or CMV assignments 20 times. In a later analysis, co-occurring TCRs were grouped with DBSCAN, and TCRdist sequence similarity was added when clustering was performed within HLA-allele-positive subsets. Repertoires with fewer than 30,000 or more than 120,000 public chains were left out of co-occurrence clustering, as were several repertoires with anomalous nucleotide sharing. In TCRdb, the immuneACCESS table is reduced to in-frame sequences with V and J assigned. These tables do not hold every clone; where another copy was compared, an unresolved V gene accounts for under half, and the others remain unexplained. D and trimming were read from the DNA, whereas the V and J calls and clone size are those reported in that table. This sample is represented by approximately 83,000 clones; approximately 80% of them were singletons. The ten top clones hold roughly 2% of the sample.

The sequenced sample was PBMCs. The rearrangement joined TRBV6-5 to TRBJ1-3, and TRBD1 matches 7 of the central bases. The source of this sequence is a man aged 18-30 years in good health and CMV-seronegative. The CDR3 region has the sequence CASSSRQGHTIYF. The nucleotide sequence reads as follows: TGTGCCAGCAGTTCACGACAGGGCCACACCATATATTTT.